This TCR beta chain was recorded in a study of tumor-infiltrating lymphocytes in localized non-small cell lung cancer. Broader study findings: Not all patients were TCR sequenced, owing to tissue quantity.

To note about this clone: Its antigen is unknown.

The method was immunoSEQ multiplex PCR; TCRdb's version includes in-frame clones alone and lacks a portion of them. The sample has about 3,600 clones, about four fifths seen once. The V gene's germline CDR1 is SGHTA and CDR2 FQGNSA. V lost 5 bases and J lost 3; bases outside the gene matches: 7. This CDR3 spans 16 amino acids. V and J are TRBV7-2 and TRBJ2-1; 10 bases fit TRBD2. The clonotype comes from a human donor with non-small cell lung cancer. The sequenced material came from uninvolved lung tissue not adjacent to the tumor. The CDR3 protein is CASSDPSGRLYNEQFF. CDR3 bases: TGTGCCAGCAGCGACCCTAGCGGGAGACTCTACAATGAGCAGTTCTTC.